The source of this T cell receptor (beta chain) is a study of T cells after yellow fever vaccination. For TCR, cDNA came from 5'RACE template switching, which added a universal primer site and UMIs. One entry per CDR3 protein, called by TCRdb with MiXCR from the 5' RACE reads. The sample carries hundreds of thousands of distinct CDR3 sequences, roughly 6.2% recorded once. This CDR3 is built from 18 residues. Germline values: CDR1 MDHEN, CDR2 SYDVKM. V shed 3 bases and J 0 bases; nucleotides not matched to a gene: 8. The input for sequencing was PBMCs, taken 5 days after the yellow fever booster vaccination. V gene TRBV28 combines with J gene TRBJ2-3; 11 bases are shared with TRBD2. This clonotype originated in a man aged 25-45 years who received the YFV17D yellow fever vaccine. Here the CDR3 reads CASSFTSGGHTSTDTQYF. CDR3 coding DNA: TGTGCCAGCAGTTTCACTAGCGGGGGCCATACTAGCACAGATACGCAGTATTTT. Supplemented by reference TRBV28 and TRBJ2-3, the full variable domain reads DVKVTQSSRYLVKRTGEKVFLECVQDMDHENMFWYRQDPGLGLRLIYFSYDVKMKEKGDIPEGYSVSREKKERFSLILESASTNQTSMYLCASSFTSGGHTSTDTQYFGPGTRLTVL.